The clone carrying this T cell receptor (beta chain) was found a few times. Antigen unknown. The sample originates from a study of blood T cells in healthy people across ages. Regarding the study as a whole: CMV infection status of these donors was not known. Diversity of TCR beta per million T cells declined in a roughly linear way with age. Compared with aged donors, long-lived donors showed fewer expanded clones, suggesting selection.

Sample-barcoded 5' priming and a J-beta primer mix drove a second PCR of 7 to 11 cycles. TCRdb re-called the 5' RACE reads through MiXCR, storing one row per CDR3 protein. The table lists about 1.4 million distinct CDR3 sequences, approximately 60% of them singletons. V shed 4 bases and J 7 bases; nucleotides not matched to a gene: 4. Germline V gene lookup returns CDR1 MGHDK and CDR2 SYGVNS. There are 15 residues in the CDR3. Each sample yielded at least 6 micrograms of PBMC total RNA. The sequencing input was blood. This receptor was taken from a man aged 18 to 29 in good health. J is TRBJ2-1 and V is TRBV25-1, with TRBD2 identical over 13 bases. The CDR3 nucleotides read TGTGCCAGCAGTGGGACTAGCGGGAGTAGGAATGAGCAGTTCTTC. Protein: CASSGTSGSRNEQFF.